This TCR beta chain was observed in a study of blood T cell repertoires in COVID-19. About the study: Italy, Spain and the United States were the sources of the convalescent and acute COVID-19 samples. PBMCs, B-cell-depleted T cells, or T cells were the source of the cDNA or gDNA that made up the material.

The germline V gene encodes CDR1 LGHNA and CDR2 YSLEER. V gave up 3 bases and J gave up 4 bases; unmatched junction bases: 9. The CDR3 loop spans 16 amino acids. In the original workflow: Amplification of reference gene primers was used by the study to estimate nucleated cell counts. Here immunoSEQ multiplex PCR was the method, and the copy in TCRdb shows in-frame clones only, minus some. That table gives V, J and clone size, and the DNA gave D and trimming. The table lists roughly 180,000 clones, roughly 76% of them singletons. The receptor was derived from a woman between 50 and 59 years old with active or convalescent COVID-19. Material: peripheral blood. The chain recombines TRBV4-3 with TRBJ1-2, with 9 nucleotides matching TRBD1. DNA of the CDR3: TGCGCCAGCAGCCACCTTACCGGGACAGGGTCCTATGGCTACACCTTC. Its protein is CASSHLTGTGSYGYTF.